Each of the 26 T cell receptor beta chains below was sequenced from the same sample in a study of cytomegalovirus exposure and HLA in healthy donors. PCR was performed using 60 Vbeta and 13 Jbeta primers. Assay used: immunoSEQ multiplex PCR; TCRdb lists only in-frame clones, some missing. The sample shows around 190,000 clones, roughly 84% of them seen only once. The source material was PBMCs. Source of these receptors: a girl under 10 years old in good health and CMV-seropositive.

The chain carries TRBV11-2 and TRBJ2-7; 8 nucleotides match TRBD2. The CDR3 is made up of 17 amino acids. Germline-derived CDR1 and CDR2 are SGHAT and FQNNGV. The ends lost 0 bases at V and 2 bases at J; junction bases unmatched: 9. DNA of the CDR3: TGTGCCAGCAGCTTAGACGGGGGGGAGCGGCAAGCCTACGAGCAGTACTTC. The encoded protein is CASSLDGGERQAYEQYF.

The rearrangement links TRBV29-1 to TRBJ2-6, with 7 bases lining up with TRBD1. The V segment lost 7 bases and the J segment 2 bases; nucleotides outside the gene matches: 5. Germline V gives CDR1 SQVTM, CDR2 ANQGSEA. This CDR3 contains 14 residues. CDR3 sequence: CSAYRGPGANVLTF. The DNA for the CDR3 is TGCAGCGCGTACAGGGGCCCTGGGGCCAACGTCCTGACTTTC.

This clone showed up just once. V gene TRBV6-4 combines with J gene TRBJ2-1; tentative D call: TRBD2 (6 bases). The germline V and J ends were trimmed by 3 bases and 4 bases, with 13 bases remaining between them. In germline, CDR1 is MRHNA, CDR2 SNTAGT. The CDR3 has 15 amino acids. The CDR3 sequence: CASSEAGTGYNEQFF. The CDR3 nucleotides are TGTGCCAGCAGTGAGGCGGGGACTGGGTACAATGAGCAGTTCTTC.

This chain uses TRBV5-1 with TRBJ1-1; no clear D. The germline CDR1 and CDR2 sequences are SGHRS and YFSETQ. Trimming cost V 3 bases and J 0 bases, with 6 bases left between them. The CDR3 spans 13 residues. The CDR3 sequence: CASSSLMNTEAFF. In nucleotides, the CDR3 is TGCGCCAGCAGCTCACTGATGAACACTGAAGCTTTCTTT.

CDR3 bases: TGTGCCAGCAGCCCCCAGGCGGCGGGTTATGGCTACACCTTC. This translates into CASSPQAAGYGYTF. The chain uses TRBV7-3 and TRBJ1-2, with no clear D. Trimming left V 5 bases short and J 5 bases short, with 15 bases between. The V gene's germline CDR1 is SGHTA and CDR2 FQGTGA. The CDR3 loop spans 14 amino acids.

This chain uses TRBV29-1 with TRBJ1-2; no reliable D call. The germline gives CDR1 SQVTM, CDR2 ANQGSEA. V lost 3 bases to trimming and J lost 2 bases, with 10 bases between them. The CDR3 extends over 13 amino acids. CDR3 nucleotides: TGCAGCGTTGATGGGCCTACCAACTATGGCTACACCTTC. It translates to CSVDGPTNYGYTF.

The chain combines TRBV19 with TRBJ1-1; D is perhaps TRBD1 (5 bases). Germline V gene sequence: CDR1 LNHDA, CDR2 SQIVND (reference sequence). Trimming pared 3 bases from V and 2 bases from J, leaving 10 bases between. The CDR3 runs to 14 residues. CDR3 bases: TGTGCCAGTAGTATCGGACACTCTAACACTGAAGCTTTCTTT. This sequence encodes CASSIGHSNTEAFF.

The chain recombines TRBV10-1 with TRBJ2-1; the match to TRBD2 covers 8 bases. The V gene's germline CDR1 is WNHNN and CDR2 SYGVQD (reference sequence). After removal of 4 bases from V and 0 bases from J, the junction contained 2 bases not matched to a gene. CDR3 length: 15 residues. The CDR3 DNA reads TGCGCCAGCAGTGTGAGCGGGAGCTCCTACAATGAGCAGTTCTTC. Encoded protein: CASSVSGSSYNEQFF.

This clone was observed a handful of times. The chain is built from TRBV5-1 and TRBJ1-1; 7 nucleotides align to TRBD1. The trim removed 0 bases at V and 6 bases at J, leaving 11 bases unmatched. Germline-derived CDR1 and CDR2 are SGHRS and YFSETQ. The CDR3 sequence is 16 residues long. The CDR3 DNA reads TGCGCCAGCAGCTTGGCTACAGGGGTAAGTGGGGCTGAAGCTTTCTTT. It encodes CASSLATGVSGAEAFF.

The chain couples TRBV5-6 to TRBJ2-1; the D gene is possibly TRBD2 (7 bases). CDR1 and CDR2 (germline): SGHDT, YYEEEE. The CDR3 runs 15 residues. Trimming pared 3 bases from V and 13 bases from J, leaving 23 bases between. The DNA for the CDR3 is TGTGCCAGCAGCTGGGGGGGGCGAGCAAACGATGGTCAGTTCTTC. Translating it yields CASSWGGRANDGQFF.

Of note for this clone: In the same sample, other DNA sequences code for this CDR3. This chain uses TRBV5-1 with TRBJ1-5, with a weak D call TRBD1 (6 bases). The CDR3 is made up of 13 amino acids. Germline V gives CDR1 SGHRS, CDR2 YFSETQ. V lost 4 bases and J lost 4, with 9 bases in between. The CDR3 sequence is CASSLQGNQPQHF. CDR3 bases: TGCGCCAGCAGCCTTCAGGGGAATCAGCCCCAGCATTTT.

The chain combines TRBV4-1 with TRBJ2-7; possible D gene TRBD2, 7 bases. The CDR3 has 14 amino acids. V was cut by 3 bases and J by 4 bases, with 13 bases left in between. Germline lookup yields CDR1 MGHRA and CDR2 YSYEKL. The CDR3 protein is CASSQYGGPYEQYF. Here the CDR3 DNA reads TGCGCCAGCAGCCAGTACGGGGGGCCATACGAGCAGTACTTC.

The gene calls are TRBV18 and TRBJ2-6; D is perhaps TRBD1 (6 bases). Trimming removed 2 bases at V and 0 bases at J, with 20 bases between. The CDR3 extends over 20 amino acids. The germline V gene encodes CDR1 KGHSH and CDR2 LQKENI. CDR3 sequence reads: CASSPMVGRGISSGANVLTF. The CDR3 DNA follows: TGTGCCAGCTCACCAATGGTAGGAAGGGGGATCTCCTCTGGGGCCAACGTCCTGACTTTC.

CDR3 region: CAWTVGEKGNTIYF. The CDR3 DNA sequence: TGTGCCTGGACCGTAGGGGAAAAGGGAAACACCATATATTTT. The V and J genes are TRBV30 and TRBJ1-3; possible D gene TRBD1, 5 bases. Trimming pared 4 bases from V and 4 bases from J, leaving 14 bases between. This CDR3 is 14 amino acids long. Germline CDR1 and CDR2: GTSNPN and SVGIG (reference sequence).

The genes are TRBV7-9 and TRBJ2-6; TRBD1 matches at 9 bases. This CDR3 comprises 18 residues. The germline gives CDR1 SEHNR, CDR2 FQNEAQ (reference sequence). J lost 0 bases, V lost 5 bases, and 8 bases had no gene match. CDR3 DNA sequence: TGTGCCAGCAGCCCCAGGACAGGGGACATCTCTGGGGCCAACGTCCTGACTTTC. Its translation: CASSPRTGDISGANVLTF.

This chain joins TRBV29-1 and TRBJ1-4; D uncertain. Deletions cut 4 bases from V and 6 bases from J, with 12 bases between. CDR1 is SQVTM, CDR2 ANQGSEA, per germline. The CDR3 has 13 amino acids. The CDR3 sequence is CSVGERGYEKLFF. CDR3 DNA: TGCAGCGTTGGCGAACGGGGATATGAAAAACTGTTTTTT.

The chain's CDR3 is CASSPDRVCGYTF. The DNA of the CDR3 is TGTGCCAGCAGCCCTGACAGGGTGTGTGGCTACACCTTC. The rearrangement uses TRBV27 and TRBJ1-2, with 7 bases that match TRBD1. The CDR3 spans 13 residues. Losses at the gene ends were 6 bases for V and 7 bases for J; bases not matched to a gene: 8. The germline gives CDR1 MNHEY, CDR2 SMNVEV (reference sequence).

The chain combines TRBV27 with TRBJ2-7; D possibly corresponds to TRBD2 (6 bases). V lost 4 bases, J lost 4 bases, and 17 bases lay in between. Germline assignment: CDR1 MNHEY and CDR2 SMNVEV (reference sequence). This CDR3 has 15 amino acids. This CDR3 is CASSSVGGSFYEQYF. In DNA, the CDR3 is TGTGCCAGCAGTTCCGTCGGGGGATCCTTTTACGAGCAGTACTTC.

In nucleotides, the CDR3 is TGCGCCAGCAGCTTTTCCAGGCCGTTGGCTGAAAAACTGTTTTTT. It is translated as CASSFSRPLAEKLFF. The chain uses TRBV5-1 and TRBJ1-4; D gene uncertain. This CDR3 comprises 15 residues. V dropped 2 bases and J dropped 7 bases, with 15 bases sitting between them. Germline V gives CDR1 SGHRS, CDR2 YFSETQ.

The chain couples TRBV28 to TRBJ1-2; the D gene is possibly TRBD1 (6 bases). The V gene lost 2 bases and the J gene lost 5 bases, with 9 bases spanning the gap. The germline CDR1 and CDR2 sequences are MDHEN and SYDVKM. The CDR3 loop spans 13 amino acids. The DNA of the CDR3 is TGTGCCAGCAGTTTACCAGGGGTGTATGGCTACACCTTC. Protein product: CASSLPGVYGYTF.

The CDR3 nucleotides are TGTGCCAGCAGTTTTAGCGTTTGGGAGACCCAGTACTTC. Translation gives CASSFSVWETQYF. V gene TRBV11-2 combines with J gene TRBJ2-5; D is perhaps TRBD2 (5 bases). The V gene lost 6 bases and the J gene lost 5 bases, with 13 bases spanning the gap. Germline CDR1 SGHAT, CDR2 FQNNGV. This CDR3 region has 13 residues.

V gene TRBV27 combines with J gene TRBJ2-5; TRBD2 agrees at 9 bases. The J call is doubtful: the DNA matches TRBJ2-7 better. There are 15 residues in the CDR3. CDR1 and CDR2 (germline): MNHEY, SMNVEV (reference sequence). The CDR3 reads CASSGPGLATYEQYF. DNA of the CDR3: TGTGCCAGCAGTGGTCCGGGACTAGCTACCTACGAGCAGTACTTC.

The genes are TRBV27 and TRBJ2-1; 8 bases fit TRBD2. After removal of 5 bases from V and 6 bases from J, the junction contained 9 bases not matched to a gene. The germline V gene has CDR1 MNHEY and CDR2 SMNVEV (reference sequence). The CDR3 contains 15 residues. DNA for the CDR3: TGTGCCAGCAGTAGAACGGGAGGGTTGTCCAATGAGCAGTTCTTC. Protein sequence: CASSRTGGLSNEQFF.

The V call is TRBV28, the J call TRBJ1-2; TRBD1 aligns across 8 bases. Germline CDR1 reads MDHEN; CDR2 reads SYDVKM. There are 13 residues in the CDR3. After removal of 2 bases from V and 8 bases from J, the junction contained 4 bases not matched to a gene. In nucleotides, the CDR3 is TGTGCCAGCAGTTTACAGGACAGGGACGGCTACACCTTC. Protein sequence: CASSLQDRDGYTF.

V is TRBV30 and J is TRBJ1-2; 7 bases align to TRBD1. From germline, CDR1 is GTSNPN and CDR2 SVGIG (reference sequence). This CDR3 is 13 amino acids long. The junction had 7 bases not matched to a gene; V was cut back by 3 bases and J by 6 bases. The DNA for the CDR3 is TGTGCCTGGAGCCCCGACAGGGACAATGGCTACACCTTC. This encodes CAWSPDRDNGYTF.

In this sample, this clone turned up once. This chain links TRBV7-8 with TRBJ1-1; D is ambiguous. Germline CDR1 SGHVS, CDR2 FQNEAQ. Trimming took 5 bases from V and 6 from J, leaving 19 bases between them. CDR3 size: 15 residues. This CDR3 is CASSPPSGRLAEAFF. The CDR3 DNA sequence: TGTGCCAGCAGCCCCCCGAGCGGTAGGCTCGCTGAAGCTTTCTTT.